What follows is one TCR beta chain and its context. Clones were read by immunoSEQ multiplex PCR, and TCRdb kept only the in-frame ones, dropping some. The repertoire holds 140,000 or so clones, with approximately 79% as singletons. These data belong to a study of blood T cell repertoires in COVID-19. Study overall: T cells, B-cell-depleted T cells, or PBMCs provided the cDNA or gDNA that served as material.

The CDR3 totals 12 residues. The ends were cut back, 5 bases at V and 0 bases at J, with 4 bases in the middle. Germline V gene sequence: CDR1 SGHAT, CDR2 FQNNGV. This sequence was found in a man aged 45-60 years with active or convalescent COVID-19. The chain links TRBV11-2 to TRBJ2-5; D ambiguous. Specimen: peripheral blood. CDR3 sequence (DNA): TGTGCCAGCAGCCCAAACCAAGAGACCCAGTACTTC. Encoded protein: CASSPNQETQYF. The full variable domain, completed using reference TRBV11-2 and TRBJ2-5, is EAGVAQSPRYKIIEKRQSVAFWCNPISGHATLYWYQQILGQGPKLLIQFQNNGVVDDSQLPKDRFSAERLKGVDSTLKIQPAKLEDSAVYLCASSPNQETQYFGPGTRLLVL.